At least ten counts were recorded for the clone carrying this TCR beta chain. The CDR3 consists of 13 residues. Trimming cost V 1 base and J 10 bases, with 13 bases left between them. In germline, CDR1 is SGHAT, CDR2 FQNNGV. This sample was taken from a study of T-cell reconstitution after alpha-beta-depleted transplantation in children. Using unique molecular identifiers, the investigators prepared the TCRbeta library. Each CDR3 protein is one row after TCRdb ran MiXCR on the PCR reads. The top ten hold around 2.2% of the sample, which has approximately 490,000 distinct CDR3 sequences, roughly a tenth seen once.

The sequence derives from a child aged 2-15 years with inherited bone marrow failure, due to receive a stem cell transplant. The rearrangement links TRBV11-2 to TRBJ1-1; no clear D gene. The specimen was PBMCs, collected before TCRalphabeta/CD19-depleted stem cell transplant. The CDR3 bases are TGTGCCAGCAGCTTAGTAGGGCGCCCAGGAGCTTTCTTT. Protein: CASSLVGRPGAFF.